This note documents a single T cell receptor (beta chain) sequence. The sample originates from a study of blood T cells in healthy people across ages. PCR was performed a second time for roughly 7 to 12 cycles using a sample-barcoded 5' primer and a J-beta primer mix. TCRdb recomputed calls from the 5' RACE reads with MiXCR, one row per CDR3 protein. The repertoire holds roughly 1.5 million distinct CDR3 sequences, with approximately 43% as singletons. Sequences were obtained from blood. The receptor comes from a woman in her late teens or twenties in good health.

This CDR3 is CASSLSKADRVVNTEAFF. The CDR3 region has the DNA TGCGCCAGCAGCCTTTCCAAAGCTGACAGGGTAGTGAACACTGAAGCTTTCTTT. The V and J genes are TRBV4-1 and TRBJ1-1; 7 nucleotides align to TRBD1. After removal of 4 bases from V and 0 bases from J, the junction contained 14 bases not matched to a gene. The V gene's germline CDR1 is MGHRA and CDR2 YSYEKL. This CDR3 contains 18 residues.